A selection of T cell receptor beta chains follows, all from one sample in a study of blood T cell repertoires in COVID-19. Repertoires were generated with immunoSEQ multiplex PCR, while TCRdb's copy carries only in-frame clones and drops some. This sample yields approximately 71,000 clones, of which about 82% are seen a single time; roughly 3.7% belongs to the top ten. Material: peripheral blood. All receptors come from a man between 45 and 60 years old with acute or convalescent COVID-19. CDR3s include the opening cysteine and the closing phenylalanine or tryptophan. A D gene is named only where the DNA matches it firmly. Size tells how often a clone was seen (once, few, many) or the class of an expanded clone, and some rows leave it out.

>-|TRBD1|TRBJ2-1|TRBV5-4
CASSLAMGGTGEAEQFF
TGTGCCAGCAGCTTGGCCATGGGCGGGACAGGGGAGGCTGAGCAGTTCTTC
>-|-|TRBJ2-1|TRBV5-1
CASTSSGPYLFF
TGCGCCAGCACTTCGTCAGGGCCGTATCTGTTCTTC
>-|TRBD2|TRBJ2-1|TRBV5-1
CASSLKGGTSGNNEQFF
TGCGCCAGCAGCTTGAAGGGGGGGACTAGCGGGAACAATGAGCAGTTCTTC
>few|-|TRBJ1-5|TRBV18
CASSQNGAGSDQPQHF
TGTGCCAGCTCACAAAATGGTGCGGGGAGCGATCAGCCCCAGCATTTT
>-|-|TRBJ2-2|TRBV5-1
CASSNYKELFF
TGCGCCAGCAGTAATTATAAAGAGCTGTTTTTT
>-|-|TRBJ2-5|TRBV4-1
CASSQVVFRGFYETQYF
TGCGCCAGCAGCCAAGTAGTGTTTCGGGGGTTTTATGAGACCCAGTACTTC
>-|-|TRBJ1-2|TRBV6-5
CASKMAANYGYTF
TGTGCCAGCAAAATGGCAGCAAACTATGGTTACACCTTC
>-|-|TRBJ1-1|TRBV19
CASISTGNTEAFF
TGTGCCAGTATATCGACAGGAAACACTGAAGCTTTCTTT
>-|TRBD2|TRBJ2-7|TRBV7-8
CASSLVASGRASYEQYF
TGTGCCAGCAGCTTAGTAGCCAGCGGGAGGGCCTCCTACGAGCAGTACTTC
>-|TRBD1|TRBJ2-5|TRBV18
CASSQQLSGQVAATQYF
TGTGCCAGCTCACAACAATTATCGGGACAGGTCGCGGCGACCCAGTACTTC
>-|-|TRBJ2-2|TRBV2
CASGGGSLVTVNTGELFF
TGTGCCAGCGGGGGGGGCTCTTTAGTAACTGTTAACACCGGGGAGCTGTTTTTT
>-|TRBD1|TRBJ2-2|TRBV9
CASSVGRGGVHTGELFF
TGTGCCAGCAGCGTAGGACGAGGGGGCGTTCATACCGGGGAGCTGTTTTTT
>-|TRBD2|TRBJ2-7|TRBV3-1/TRBV3-2
CASRPGLAGVYEQYF
TGTGCCAGCAGACCGGGACTAGCGGGAGTATACGAGCAGTACTTC
>-|TRBD2|TRBJ2-7|TRBV11-2
CASSLRGANEQYF
TGTGCCAGCAGCTTGCGGGGGGCCAACGAGCAGTACTTC
>-|-|TRBJ1-1|TRBV2
CASSVTGYTEAFF
TGTGCCAGCAGCGTAACAGGGTACACTGAAGCTTTCTTT
>few|TRBD2|TRBJ2-3|TRBV30
CAWTSGTSTDTQYF
TGTGCCTGGACTAGCGGGACTAGCACAGATACGCAGTATTTT
>-|-|TRBJ1-4|TRBV5-1
CASSLTGQTGEKLFF
TGCGCCAGCAGCTTGACAGGGCAGACGGGTGAAAAACTGTTTTTT
>-|TRBD2|TRBJ2-1|TRBV4-1
CASSQDPSGGEYNEQFF
TGCGCCAGCAGCCAAGACCCTAGCGGGGGGGAATACAATGAGCAGTTCTTC
>-|TRBD1|TRBJ2-7|TRBV11-1
CASSRGTGRAEQYF
TGTGCCAGCAGTCGTGGGACAGGGAGAGCCGAGCAGTACTTC
>few|TRBD1|TRBJ1-2|TRBV5-1
CASSFLDRVNYGYTF
TGCGCCAGCAGCTTTTTGGACAGGGTGAACTATGGCTACACCTTC
>-|-|TRBJ1-2|TRBV6-5
CASSRSGYGYTF
TGTGCCAGCAGTCGGAGCGGCTATGGCTACACCTTC
>-|-|TRBJ1-2|TRBV10-3
CAIREYRAPYGYTF
TGTGCCATCAGGGAGTACAGGGCCCCCTATGGCTACACCTTC
>-|-|TRBJ2-3|TRBV6-1
CASSEMGARVDTQYF
TGTGCCAGCAGTGAAATGGGGGCGCGAGTAGATACGCAGTATTTT
>-|-|TRBJ2-2|TRBV10-3
CAIGRGLDGELFF
TGTGCCATCGGGCGGGGGCTGGACGGGGAGCTGTTTTTT
>-|TRBD1|TRBJ2-5|TRBV4-1
CAILDRGHQETQYF
TGCGCCATCTTGGACAGGGGACACCAAGAGACCCAGTACTTC
>-|-|TRBJ1-1|TRBV5-5
CASSLQTGNTEAFF
TGTGCCAGCAGCTTACAGACCGGGAACACTGAAGCTTTCTTT
>-|-|TRBJ1-5|TRBV19
CASSGRGQPQHF
TGTGCCAGTAGTGGCAGAGGTCAGCCCCAGCATTTT
>-|-|TRBJ1-3|TRBV6-5
CASSYRGSSGNTIYF
TGTGCCAGCAGTTACCGAGGGAGCTCTGGAAACACCATATATTTT
>-|-|TRBJ1-5|TRBV3-1/TRBV3-2
CASSQFLQDSQPQHF
TGTGCCAGCAGCCAATTTTTGCAGGACAGTCAGCCCCAGCATTTT
>-|TRBD2|TRBJ2-1|TRBV7-9
CASSLLAGGYNEQFF
TGTGCCAGCAGCTTACTAGCGGGGGGGTACAATGAGCAGTTCTTC